One and the same sample provided the 19 T cell receptor beta chains below, sequenced in a study of T-cell memory formation after mild COVID-19. TCRdb reanalysed the 5' RACE reads using MiXCR and keeps one entry per CDR3 protein. Of approximately 290,000 distinct CDR3 sequences in the sample, 8% to 9% were seen once. Sequences were obtained from PBMCs or a T cell subset sorted from them (not recorded which). These receptors originate from a man aged 18 to 30 who had mild COVID-19 (a few samples of this study predate the infection). Cell type and time point are not known.

In its sample, this clonotype was seen a few times. The chain couples TRBV12-3 or TRBV12-4 to TRBJ2-5, with TRBD1 matching over 7 bases. V trimming: 5 bases; J trimming: 3 bases; junction bases outside the gene matches: 6. The CDR3 covers 14 residues. The CDR3 sequence: CASSRDSSEETQYF. As DNA, the CDR3 is TGTGCCAGCAGTAGGGACAGCTCCGAAGAGACCCAGTACTTC.

V and J are TRBV4-1 and TRBJ2-1; D is uncertain. The ends were cut back, 0 bases at V and 0 bases at J, with 9 bases in the middle. In germline, CDR1 is MGHRA, CDR2 YSYEKL. The CDR3 contains 16 residues. The CDR3 DNA reads as TGCGCCAGCAGCCAAGATCCCCCAAGCTCCTACAATGAGCAGTTCTTC. Amino acid sequence: CASSQDPPSSYNEQFF.

In this sample, this clonotype turned up many times. The V and J genes are TRBV5-1 and TRBJ1-2; maybe TRBD1 (5 bases). The V and J ends lost 7 bases and 8 bases respectively, with 15 bases between them. Germline loops: CDR1 SGHRS, CDR2 YFSETQ. The CDR3 is made up of 12 amino acids. CDR3 nucleotide sequence: TGCGCCAGCGCTGGGGGGAAGGGAGGCTACACCTTC. It translates to CASAGGKGGYTF.

This clonotype was seen ten or more times. This chain uses TRBV20-1 with TRBJ2-2; no clear D. The CDR3 covers 13 residues. The V gene's germline CDR1 is DFQATT and CDR2 SNEGSKA (reference sequence). Between the trimmed V and J ends, which lost 1 base and 4 bases, there was a span of 7 bases. CDR3 DNA: TGCAGTGCTAGAGGGCGAGGCACCGGGGAGCTGTTTTTT. Residues: CSARGRGTGELFF.

This clonotype appeared a few times. The J gene is TRBJ2-3, the V gene TRBV24-1, with a tentative D call TRBD2 (6 bases). The CDR3 runs 17 residues. From germline, CDR1 is KGHDR and CDR2 SFDVKD. V was clipped by 0 bases and J by 4 bases, with 16 bases between them. The CDR3 region has the DNA TGTGCCACCAGTGATTTGGTGGAGGGTGGAGTCGCAGATACGCAGTATTTT. This encodes CATSDLVEGGVADTQYF.

A few counts support this clonotype. The chain carries TRBV20-1 and TRBJ1-5; D gene uncertain. Between the trimmed V and J ends, which lost 3 bases and 4 bases, there was a span of 10 bases. The CDR3 spans 13 residues. Germline V gives CDR1 DFQATT, CDR2 SNEGSKA (reference sequence). CDR3 nucleotide sequence: TGCAGTGCTAGGGACGGCCTTAATCAGCCCCAGCATTTT. It specifies CSARDGLNQPQHF.

This clonotype was detected a few times. The chain has TRBV7-2 and TRBJ2-1; 7 nucleotides match TRBD1. The CDR3 extends over 13 amino acids. CDR1 and CDR2 from the germline V gene are SGHTA and FQGNSA. V trimming: 7 bases; J trimming: 3 bases; junction bases outside the gene matches: 3. CDR3 nucleotide sequence: TGTGCCAGCACCACAGGGGACTACAATGAGCAGTTCTTC. Its translation is CASTTGDYNEQFF.

This clonotype was seen a handful of times. The V call is TRBV7-9, the J call TRBJ1-5, with D unresolved. The CDR3 runs to 13 residues. Germline V gives CDR1 SEHNR, CDR2 FQNEAQ (reference sequence). The V end was cut by 3 bases, the J end by 4 bases, with 7 bases between. In DNA form, the CDR3 reads TGTGCCAGCAGCTTTGACGGGAATCAGCCCCAGCATTTT. Amino acids: CASSFDGNQPQHF. The whole variable domain, remainder taken from reference TRBV7-9 and TRBJ1-5, is DTGVSQNPRHKITKRGQNVTFRCDPISEHNRLYWYRQTLGQGPEFLTYFQNEAQLEKSRLLSDRFSAERPKGSFSTLEIQRTEQGDSAMYLCASSFDGNQPQHFGDGTRLSIL.

This chain connects TRBV7-2 to TRBJ2-1; D may be TRBD1 (5 bases). The CDR3 covers 16 residues. Germline CDR1 and CDR2: SGHTA and FQGNSA. V lost 1 base and J 5 bases, leaving 15 bases between the germline ends. CDR3 residues: CASSLVRQGGNNEQFF. CDR3 DNA sequence: TGTGCCAGCAGCTTAGTTCGGCAGGGTGGTAACAATGAGCAGTTCTTC.

The chain carries TRBV12-3 or TRBV12-4 and TRBJ1-2; D not resolved. V was cut by 1 base and J by 6 bases, with 9 bases left in between. The CDR3 is 13 amino acids. CDR3 DNA sequence: TGTGCCAGCAGTTTAGGGAGAGACGATGGCTACACCTTC. Protein sequence: CASSLGRDDGYTF.

This clonotype was recorded a few times. The J gene is TRBJ2-3, the V gene TRBV5-4; TRBD1 agrees at 9 bases. The CDR3 runs to 14 residues. The V and J ends lost 4 bases and 6 bases, in that order; junction bases with no gene match: 6. CDR1 is SGHNT and CDR2 is YYREEE in the germline V gene (reference sequence). The CDR3 region has the DNA TGTGCCAGCAGCACCTGGACAGGGGACGATACGCAGTATTTT. This gives the protein CASSTWTGDDTQYF.

This clonotype was counted between two and nine times. The chain recombines TRBV7-6 with TRBJ2-2, with a possible D match to TRBD1 (5 bases). V was pared by 5 bases and J by 0 bases, with 13 bases between. The CDR3 spans 16 residues. CDR1 and CDR2 from the germline V gene are SGHVS and FNYEAQ. CDR3 DNA sequence: TGTGCCAGCAGCCCCTGGGGCGGTGCGAACACCGGGGAGCTGTTTTTT. This gives the protein CASSPWGGANTGELFF.

This clonotype was observed a handful of times. V usage is TRBV12-3 or TRBV12-4 and J usage is TRBJ2-5; TRBD2 matches 10 bases. V lost 3 bases, J lost 3 bases, and 19 bases stayed unmatched. The CDR3 runs to 20 residues. The CDR3 protein is CASSFGSSGGASTEKETQYF. CDR3 DNA: TGTGCCAGCAGTTTTGGTTCCAGCGGGGGGGCCTCGACAGAAAAAGAGACCCAGTACTTC.

The gene calls are TRBV20-1 and TRBJ2-7; no reliable D call. V was trimmed by 3 bases and J by 2 bases, leaving 11 bases between them. The CDR3 sequence is 13 residues long. The germline CDR1 and CDR2 sequences are DFQATT and SNEGSKA (reference sequence). The DNA of the CDR3 is TGCAGTGCTAGGCCAGGAATCGCCTACGAGCAGTACTTC. Its translation: CSARPGIAYEQYF.

This chain uses TRBV7-7 with TRBJ2-7, with D uncertain. The CDR3 is made up of 13 amino acids. The germline V gene encodes CDR1 SSHAT and CDR2 FNYEAQ (reference sequence). The ends were cut back, 1 base at V and 6 bases at J, with 10 bases in the middle. The CDR3 protein is CASSLVRTGEQYF. The CDR3 DNA reads TGTGCCAGCAGCTTAGTGAGGACGGGCGAGCAGTACTTC.

This clonotype was seen a handful of times. The rearrangement links TRBV7-9 to TRBJ1-2, with TRBD1 matching over 7 bases. The CDR3 loop spans 12 amino acids. Germline lookup yields CDR1 SEHNR and CDR2 FQNEAQ (reference sequence). The V gene end was trimmed by 5 bases and the J gene end by 5 bases; junction bases not matched to a gene: 2. The CDR3 loop is CASSRDRYGYTF. Written as DNA, the CDR3 is TGTGCCAGCAGCCGGGACAGATATGGCTACACCTTC.

The V gene is TRBV29-1, the J gene TRBJ2-2; D is unclear. Trimming removed 4 bases from V and 6 bases from J, with 9 bases in between. The CDR3 has 12 residues. CDR1 and CDR2 from the germline V gene are SQVTM and ANQGSEA. CDR3 protein: CSVGGSPGELFF. For the CDR3, the DNA is TGCAGCGTTGGTGGCAGCCCCGGGGAGCTGTTTTTT.

The sample holds a few counts of this clonotype. This chain connects TRBV12-3 or TRBV12-4 to TRBJ2-5; D not resolved. Trimming shortened V by 6 bases and J by 3 bases, and 17 bases separated the two germline ends. The CDR3 consists of 15 residues. The CDR3 region has the DNA TGTGCCAGCAGGAAGAGCCCAGTGGCCAAAGAGACCCAGTACTTC. This encodes CASRKSPVAKETQYF.

This clonotype was seen at least ten times. V and J are TRBV5-1 and TRBJ2-5; TRBD1 aligns across 7 bases. V lost 4 bases to trimming and J lost 2 bases; unmatched junction nucleotides: 8. Germline V CDR1 and CDR2: SGHRS, YFSETQ. CDR3 length equals 15 residues. The DNA for the CDR3 is TGCGCCAGCAGCCTCTGGGACAGCTTGCAAGAGACCCAGTACTTC. Translating gives CASSLWDSLQETQYF.